The source of this T cell receptor beta chain is a study of tumor-infiltrating lymphocytes in primary liver carcinoma. Study-level information: The tumors ranged from about 4.2 to 11 cm across and fell within stage T1-T3 N0M0. The number of productive TCRbeta reads per sample ranged from roughly 3.5 to 8 million and was similar across tissue types.

The CDR3 extends over 15 amino acids. Per germline, CDR1 SGHDT and CDR2 YYEEEE. Extraction of RNA together with DNA used about 17-31 mg of unsorted bulk tissue. The patients had histopathologically diagnosed primary liver carcinoma, and their disease was treated by surgical resection. Five discrete regions of every tumor underwent sampling. About this clonotype itself: One end of the junction fails to match germline, which may point to a read error.

The authors made TCR beta cDNA from approximately 500 ng total RNA with a constant-region primer. Libraries covering TCR beta were generated through three nested multiplex PCR rounds (using a slightly modified ARM-PCR). PCR rounds one and two used TRBV1-TRBV30 forward primers with a C-beta reverse primer for 10 cycles each. TCRdb independently ran MiXCR on the multiplex PCR reads; one entry per CDR3 protein. The table has about 30,000 distinct CDR3 sequences, around two thirds seen once. V gene TRBV5-6 combines with J gene TRBJ2-2; D unclear. This receptor was obtained from a woman between 25 and 40 years old with primary liver carcinoma and hepatitis B virus infection. Specimen: liver tumor tissue from sampling region 3. Noted subset: tumor region T3, left-lateral pole. The DNA of the CDR3 is TGTGACAGCAGCTTGGCACCCAAAGTCACCGTGGAGCTGTTTTTT. Protein: CDSSLAPKVTVELFF.